These T cell receptor beta chains were read from a single sample in a study of blood T cells in healthy people across ages. TCRdb itself ran the 5' RACE reads through MiXCR, one entry per CDR3 protein. The sample records fewer than 1,200,000 distinct CDR3 sequences, less than 25% being singletons. These same data were also listed under a study on T cells of mothers and their children.

The sequencing sample was made of blood. These receptors originate from a girl aged 2 to 9 in good health. Both conserved end residues are trimmed from each CDR3. D genes are given only for firm matches. Expanded clones get a size class; other rows say once, few or many, or leave the size out.

abundance,j_gene,v_gene,d_gene,CDR3aa
-,TRBJ2-7,TRBV7-2,-,ASSFFLSQNYEQY
-,TRBJ2-1,TRBV29-1,TRBD1,SAWDRENEQF
-,TRBJ2-7,TRBV6-6,-,ASTKTGTGAFEQY
few,TRBJ1-2,TRBV29-1,-,SVAGLNYGYT
few,TRBJ1-5,TRBV12-5,-,ASGFGGTNDFNQPQH
few,TRBJ2-1,TRBV2,-,ALQRDGEQF
many,TRBJ1-5,TRBV7-9,TRBD1,ASSLGTGDQPQH
many,TRBJ2-7,TRBV18,-,ASSSGEHEQY
-,TRBJ2-7,TRBV10-3,TRBD2,ASRWEGSYEQY
-,TRBJ1-5,TRBV12-3/TRBV12-4,-,ASSLAGTPQH
-,TRBJ2-7,TRBV6-6,TRBD2,ASSSSTAGPHEQY
few,TRBJ1-1,TRBV2,-,ATRDDDQNTEAF
-,TRBJ1-1,TRBV3-1,-,ASSQDGEGNTEAF
few,TRBJ2-1,TRBV10-1,-,ASSGLTFGEQF
few,TRBJ1-1,TRBV7-9,-,ASSFEELDTEAF
-,TRBJ2-7,TRBV10-3,-,AIRDPSNYYEQY
few,TRBJ2-3,TRBV7-9,TRBD1,ASSPTGGLYDTQY
-,TRBJ1-1,TRBV6-5,-,ASSQPGPVTEAF
few,TRBJ1-1,TRBV14,-,ASSQMTLNTEAF
-,TRBJ1-5,TRBV9,-,ASSNGGSNQPQH
-,TRBJ2-1,TRBV4-3,-,ASSQDKYNEQF
few,TRBJ2-1,TRBV29-1,TRBD2,SGLAESNEQF
-,TRBJ2-3,TRBV4-1,-,ASSHGSRATQY
-,TRBJ1-5,TRBV7-9,-,ASSPMGNSQPQH
few,TRBJ2-1,TRBV11-2,-,ASSLVHSGDTYNEQF
-,-,TRBV20-1,TRBD2,SARDPGGAQF
-,TRBJ2-1,TRBV6-1,TRBD2,ASSGLAGAGYNEQF
-,TRBJ1-5,TRBV7-8,-,ASSLSGVAQPQH
few,TRBJ2-2,TRBV7-8,TRBD2,ASSYRPLAGLNTGELF
-,TRBJ2-5,TRBV29-1,-,SVGWIMVGRQETQY
few,TRBJ2-1,TRBV29-1,TRBD2,SGVAGTSYNEQF
-,TRBJ2-5,TRBV24-1,TRBD2,ATSGSSGRGDQETQY
-,TRBJ2-3,TRBV6-1,-,ASRRFASTDTQY
-,TRBJ2-5,TRBV7-9,-,ASSQLSGVQETQY
-,TRBJ2-1,TRBV4-2,TRBD2,ASSRYAGGPENEQF
-,TRBJ2-1,TRBV10-2,-,ASTLRPIDEQF
-,-,TRBV12-3/TRBV12-4,-,ASSLVTDEQY
-,TRBJ2-7,TRBV20-1,-,SAPLRGIYEQY
few,TRBJ2-3,TRBV3-1,-,ASSQQELPDTQY
-,-,TRBV7-8,TRBD2,ASSIGLAGAYNEQF
-,TRBJ1-1,TRBV19,-,ASSIWRNTEAF
-,TRBJ2-5,TRBV29-1,-,SVGGRQETQY
few,TRBJ2-7,TRBV29-1,-,SVIQGPLTKEY
-,TRBJ2-7,TRBV29-1,TRBD2,SGAGFAGESSYEQY
few,TRBJ2-6,TRBV28,-,ASSFRLSDSGANVLT
few,-,TRBV5-6,TRBD1,ASSSDRAVKRSEQY
-,TRBJ2-5,TRBV7-9,TRBD1,ASSSPPGQGKETQY
-,TRBJ1-2,TRBV19,-,ASSNRGGGYGYT
few,TRBJ2-1,TRBV5-4,-,ASSAGQRDEQF
-,TRBJ2-5,TRBV5-1,TRBD2,ASSSGLAALEQETQY
-,TRBJ1-6,TRBV4-3,-,ASSLQTGTPSSPLH
few,TRBJ1-1,TRBV12-5,-,ASGLVGMSAF